This T cell receptor beta chain came from a study of cytomegalovirus exposure and HLA in healthy donors. General study findings and limits: What was likely a sequencing artifact was a cluster of highly shared sequence variants. According to an earlier analysis, most TCR beta V segments yielded productive rearrangements about 87% or about 30% of the time.

The PCR used 60 Vbeta and 13 Jbeta primers. Method: immunoSEQ multiplex PCR; TCRdb's copy keeps in-frame clones and lacks some. The table records over 120,000 clones, 80% of them present only once. On this clone: As yet, its antigen is unknown.

The sequence derives from a man aged 50 to 60 in good health and CMV-seronegative. The sequenced sample consisted of PBMCs.

Written as DNA, the CDR3 is TGCGCCAGCAGGTCGGGGGGACGATCCGAAATGGGACACTACGAGCAGTACTTC. This codes for CASRSGGRSEMGHYEQYF. The V gene is TRBV10-2, the J gene TRBJ2-7; perhaps TRBD2 as D (7 bases). Trimming stripped 6 bases from V and 3 bases from J, with 27 bases between. The germline gives CDR1 WSHSY, CDR2 SAAADI. The CDR3 totals 18 residues.